These 3 T cell receptor beta chains came from one sample sequenced in a study of shared clonotypes between healthy human individuals. The data were produced by immunoSEQ multiplex PCR, yet TCRdb's version contains in-frame clones alone and is incomplete. Of hundreds of thousands of clones in the sample, over 65% were seen once. The specimen was PBMCs. All receptors come from a middle-aged woman in good health. Some clones in this sample may be carry-over from other donors' samples.

The gene calls are TRBV5-1 and TRBJ2-3; the match to TRBD1 covers 7 bases. Germline lookup yields CDR1 SGHRS and CDR2 YFSETQ. With 5 bases clipped from V and 3 bases from J, the junction kept 9 bases outside the gene matches. The CDR3 is 15 amino acids. CDR3 in amino acids: CASRGTAQGTDTQYF. CDR3 nucleotide sequence: TGCGCCAGCAGAGGGACAGCTCAAGGGACAGATACGCAGTATTTT.

This sequence joins TRBV7-8 and TRBJ2-7; D gene unclear. V lost 5 bases and J lost 2, with 13 bases in between. The CDR3 spans 14 residues. Germline V gene data show CDR1 as SGHVS and CDR2 as FQNEAQ. CDR3 DNA sequence: TGTGCCAGCAGCCGCCAATTAGGGACCTACGAGCAGTACTTC. This encodes CASSRQLGTYEQYF.

The chain has TRBV7-8 and TRBJ2-2; maybe TRBD2 (6 bases). Germline V gene sequence: CDR1 SGHVS, CDR2 FQNEAQ. This CDR3 has 15 amino acids. V lost 1 base, J lost 5 bases, and 11 bases lay in between. CDR3 sequence reads: CASSLGRRGTGELFF. In DNA form, the CDR3 reads TGTGCCAGCAGCTTAGGGCGGAGGGGAACCGGGGAGCTGTTTTTT.